These 2 T cell receptor beta chains were all obtained from the same sample, sequenced in a study of shared clonotypes between healthy human individuals. Naive-designated CD8 cells lacked CD45RO, were positively enriched for CCR7, and omitted terminally differentiated effector memory CD45RA+ cells. Assay used: immunoSEQ multiplex PCR; TCRdb lists only in-frame clones, some missing. The sample includes over 750,000 clones, about 96% seen only once; the top ten take less than 0.25%. The source material was naive CD8+ T cells sorted from blood. These receptors originate from a man younger than 40 in good health.

The CDR3 nucleotides read TGTGCTAGTGGTCTCTGGGACTCCTACAATGAGCAGTTCTTC. Encoded protein: CASGLWDSYNEQFF. The V and J genes are TRBV12-5 and TRBJ2-1; D is unresolved. The germline gives CDR1 LGHNT, CDR2 FRNRAP. This CDR3 comprises 14 residues. The germline V and J ends were trimmed by 5 bases and 0 bases, with 8 bases remaining between them.

V and J are TRBV12-2 and TRBJ2-1; TRBD1, the table's D call, was not compared with the DNA. TRBV12-2 is a pseudogene. The CDR3 has 20 residues. The CDR3 bases are TGTGCAAGTCGCTTAGCGCCTCGGGACAGGGATGGCGGGAACTACAATGAGCAGTTCTTC. As protein: CASRLAPRDRDGGNYNEQFF.